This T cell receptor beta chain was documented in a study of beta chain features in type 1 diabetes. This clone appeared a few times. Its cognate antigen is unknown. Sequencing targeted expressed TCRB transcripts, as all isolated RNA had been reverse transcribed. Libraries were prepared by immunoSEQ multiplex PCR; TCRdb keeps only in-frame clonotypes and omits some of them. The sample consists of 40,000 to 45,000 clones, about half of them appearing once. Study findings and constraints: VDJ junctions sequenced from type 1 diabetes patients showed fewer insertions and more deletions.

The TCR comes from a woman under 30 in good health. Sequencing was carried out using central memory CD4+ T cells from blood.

The CDR3 DNA is TGTGCCAGTTCCCGGGGAGTAGGAAACGAGCAGTACTTC. Its protein is CASSRGVGNEQYF. The V gene is TRBV6-1, the J gene TRBJ2-7, with D possibly TRBD2 on 5 matching bases. Trimming cost V 9 bases and J 5 bases, with 17 bases left between them. From germline, CDR1 is MNHNS and CDR2 SASEGT. This CDR3 spans 13 amino acids.